Reported below is one T cell receptor beta chain. Its antigen is still unknown. No much larger clonotype is one base removed from it; base qualities were not supplied. TCR CDR3 regions were amplified from genomic DNA by multiplex PCR using the deep immunoSEQ assay. Extracted genomic DNA from each cell subset was spread evenly across all wells of several immunoSEQ 96-well plates, with each plate serving as a replicate. For sorted subsets, each replicate PCR was loaded with about 0.2 ug genomic DNA, equivalent to about 30,000 T cell genomes. Purified libraries were quantified with a Qubit 3.0 fluorometer, sized on a Bioanalyzer 2100, and re-quantified with the KAPA Library Quantification kit. A separate single-read 150-cycle Illumina NextSeq 550 flow cell was used to sequence each immunoSEQ 96-well plate. Processing in the source paper ran as follows. Because the immunoSEQ output included only junctional sequences and no quality scores, the filtering could not be the same as the filtering used for full-length reads. To assign V/J genes and CDR3, sequences were annotated against IMGT germline references using PyIR, a Python wrapper for IgBLAST v1.9. Reads were removed for weak V/J assignments (E-value above 1e-6), missing CDR3, stop codons, out-of-frame junctions, or ambiguous translated residues. V3J clonotypes were defined by identical inferred V gene, J gene, and CDR3 amino acid sequence. To compute the percentage overlap between repertoires, the number of shared unique clonotypes was divided by the size of the smaller repertoire. Richness of each repertoire was evaluated using RTK rarefaction, the Chao1 estimator, and Recon v2.1 estimates of unobserved clonotypes. Generation probabilities were computed with OLGA for all TCRbeta clonotypes obtained by the gDNA method from four donors. The table was pulled from immuneACCESS by TCRdb, which kept in-frame rearrangements only. Such tables lose some clones; where checked, under half of the loss comes from unresolved V genes, and the rest has no known cause. The V and J calls and clone size are taken from that table; D and trimming were inferred from the DNA. The sample table lists 1.5 million to 2.5 million clones, just under 95% of them with a count of one. In total, the top ten clones hold less than 1.5% of the sample.

CD8 naive samples were obtained by positive selection for CCR7 among CD45RO-negative cells, yielding a CD45RA+CCR7+ population from which TemRA cells were excluded. Donors were healthy HIV-negative adults with no recently reported acute infections or vaccinations. Every donor was a Caucasian adult living in Nashville, Tennessee, USA. Blood was collected by leukapheresis, and PBMCs were isolated by Ficoll-Histopaque density gradient centrifugation and then cryopreserved in liquid nitrogen vapor phase. Analytical flow cytometry was used to check the purity and quantity of each magnetically sorted T cell population. Genomic DNA was isolated from every sorted fraction and measured by UV absorbance on a Nanodrop 2000c. The entry originates in a study of shared clonotypes between healthy human individuals (dated by TCRdb to the early 2020s). With respect to the entire study: A couple of women and a few men aged 18 to 49 years were included in the cohort. For each donor, three plates each were used for CD4 naive and CD4 memory, two plates were used for CD8 naive, and one plate was used for CD8 memory. To estimate repertoire size and how much clonotypes are shared between individuals, the study performed deep sequencing of blood TCR repertoires from about five healthy adults. Different laboratories and diverse techniques were used to prepare libraries and sequence TCR repertoires, to increase sequencing depth and limit assay-specific biases. Per donor, leukapheresis produced somewhere between about 0.94 and 9 billion PBMCs.

Paper-wide results and their limitations: When several donors were compared, the shared fraction of clonotypes was about 5.5% for naive CD4, 3.5% to 4% for naive CD8, about 2.5% for memory CD4, and roughly 0.43% for memory CD8. Naive subsets generally had larger estimated clonotype richness than memory subsets did. Sampling was restricted to blood, and TCR repertoires in tissues likely differ from the TCR repertoires found in blood. Higher generation probabilities were observed for clonotypes shared by all four sorted-subset donors than for non-shared clonotypes. The genetic and exposure-history diversity represented was limited by the small number of donors. Rarefaction of sorted-subset datasets indicated incomplete sequencing despite the large sequencing depth. Based on pairwise subsampling, the degree of clonotype sharing among donors was expected to be affected by sequencing depth.

V and J lose 6 bases and 9 bases, and a span of 12 bases separates them. CDR1 and CDR2 (DFQATT, SNEGSKA) derive from the germline V gene (reference sequence). From cysteine to phenylalanine, the CDR3 is 11 amino acids long. Left in the record is the CDR3 DNA by itself, 33 bases read in frame from the first base. The rearranged segments are TRBV20-1 and TRBJ2-1, and TRBD1 may be the D gene, going by 6 matching bases. The source is a man younger than 30 in good health. Sequencing input: naive CD8+ T cells sorted from blood. The label giving this sample's cell subset or site can be read as: CD45RA+CCR7+. The base sequence is TGCAGTGCCTCAGGGGTTACTGAGCAGTTCTTC. Translated, it gives CSASGVTEQFF.